The 30 T cell receptor beta chains listed next were all sequenced from one sample in a study of identical twins. TCRdb re-called the 5' RACE reads through MiXCR, storing one row per CDR3 protein. In the table there are around 1.7 million distinct CDR3 sequences, roughly 35% of which are singletons. The sample taken for sequencing was cord blood. Receptor source: a newborn girl in good health.

This clonotype turned up a few times. CDR3: CASTNYTRLRMNEQFF. In DNA, the CDR3 is TGTGCCAGCACAAACTATACACGTCTCCGCATGAATGAGCAGTTCTTC. V usage is TRBV5-4 and J usage is TRBJ2-1, with D unclear. Germline V gene data show CDR1 as SGHNT and CDR2 as YYREEE (reference sequence). Trimming left V 6 bases short and J 7 bases short, with 23 bases between. The CDR3 extends over 16 amino acids.

This clonotype was recorded a few times. The chain uses TRBV10-2 and TRBJ1-1; a possible D gene is TRBD1 (6 bases). Deletions cut 9 bases from V and 6 bases from J, with 14 bases between. Per germline, CDR1 WSHSY and CDR2 SAAADI. This CDR3 comprises 12 residues. The chain's CDR3 is CASGYRVPEAFF. DNA of the CDR3: TGCGCCAGTGGGTACAGGGTCCCTGAAGCTTTCTTT.

V and J are TRBV20-1 and TRBJ2-7; 7 nucleotides align to TRBD2. Germline V lookup: CDR1 DFQATT, CDR2 SNEGSKA (reference sequence). This CDR3 is built from 15 residues. J gave up 0 bases and V 1 base, and 6 bases lay outside the gene matches. The CDR3 DNA reads TGCAGTGCTAGAGGGGGAGGGTTGAGCTCCTACGAGCAGTACTTC. It is translated as CSARGGGLSSYEQYF.

V usage is TRBV6-5 and J usage is TRBJ2-1; 7 bases fit TRBD1. Losses at the gene ends were 2 bases for V and 5 bases for J; bases not matched to a gene: 21. The CDR3 extends over 20 amino acids. The germline CDR1 and CDR2 sequences are MNHEY and SVGAGI. This chain's CDR3 is CASSYIPSTDRFEGDNEQFF. CDR3 DNA: TGTGCCAGCAGTTACATCCCCTCGACGGACAGGTTTGAAGGGGACAATGAGCAGTTCTTC.

The chain links TRBV28 to TRBJ1-1; 8 nucleotides match TRBD1. Germline loops: CDR1 MDHEN, CDR2 SYDVKM. CDR3 length: 12 amino acids. V shed 6 bases and J 7 bases; nucleotides not matched to a gene: 4. The CDR3 region has the DNA TGTGCCAGCAGGACAGGGGAGGGTGAAGCTTTCTTT. This gives the protein CASRTGEGEAFF.

The chain has TRBV20-1 and TRBJ2-1, with 12 bases matching TRBD2. CDR1 and CDR2 (germline): DFQATT, SNEGSKA (reference sequence). The CDR3 is 16 residues long. The V segment lost 0 bases and the J segment 13 bases; nucleotides outside the gene matches: 13. In DNA form, the CDR3 reads TGCAGTGCTAGAGATTTTCTAGCGGGAGGGCAAGAGACCCAGTTCTTC. Protein product: CSARDFLAGGQETQFF.

Only a few counts were recorded for this clonotype. The chain joins TRBV10-3 to TRBJ1-2; tentative D call: TRBD1 (5 bases). Germline V gene data show CDR1 as ENHRY and CDR2 as SYGVKD. The ends were cut back, 0 bases at V and 5 bases at J, with 10 bases in the middle. The CDR3 has 14 residues. The DNA of the CDR3 is TGTGCCATCAGTGAGTCGAGAGACAGTTATGGCTACACCTTC. It codes for CAISESRDSYGYTF.

The genes are TRBV5-5 and TRBJ2-4, with D perhaps matching TRBD1 (6 bases). The CDR3 has 14 amino acids. V was shortened by 6 bases and J by 7 bases, with 17 bases between the two germline ends. Germline CDR1 is SGHKS and CDR2 is YYEKEE (reference sequence). The CDR3 loop reads CASNSLTGSNIQYF. In DNA form, the CDR3 reads TGTGCCAGCAACTCCCTCACAGGGTCGAACATTCAGTACTTC.

The chain links TRBV5-1 to TRBJ2-7, with 7 bases lining up with TRBD1. Per germline, CDR1 SGHRS and CDR2 YFSETQ. This CDR3 is 13 amino acids long. J gave up 2 bases and V 6 bases, and 5 bases lay outside the gene matches. The CDR3 region has the DNA TGCGCCAGCAACCCGGGACAGACCTACGAGCAGTACTTC. Translating it yields CASNPGQTYEQYF.

The gene calls are TRBV18 and TRBJ1-2; 7 positions match TRBD1. The CDR3 extends over 16 amino acids. Trimming cost V 3 bases and J 7 bases; bases outside gene matches: 14. The germline V gene encodes CDR1 KGHSH and CDR2 LQKENI. CDR3 DNA: TGTGCCAGCTCACCTAACCGGGACAGCATTTGGTCTGGCTACACCTTC. Its protein is CASSPNRDSIWSGYTF.

V and J are TRBV5-1 and TRBJ2-3, with a weak D call TRBD1 (6 bases). The V end lost 2 bases, the J end lost 1 base, and 14 bases lay between the germline ends. The CDR3 is 16 amino acids. Per germline, CDR1 SGHRS and CDR2 YFSETQ. The CDR3 nucleotides read TGCGCCAGCAGCTTTGGGGGCGGCGGCCGCACAGATACGCAGTATTTT. Translation gives CASSFGGGGRTDTQYF.

The gene calls are TRBV27 and TRBJ2-1, with D perhaps TRBD1 (6 bases). V gave up 4 bases and J gave up 6 bases, with 22 bases separating them. Germline V gene data show CDR1 as MNHEY and CDR2 as SMNVEV (reference sequence). CDR3 length: 17 residues. CDR3 coding DNA: TGTGCCAGCAGTTCGCTTTCAACAGGGCTAGTTAGCAATGAGCAGTTCTTC. Its protein is CASSSLSTGLVSNEQFF.

V and J are TRBV7-2 and TRBJ1-4; no definite D call. Germline CDR1 SGHTA, CDR2 FQGNSA. V was pared by 4 bases and J by 0 bases, with 9 bases between. The CDR3 is made up of 15 amino acids. The CDR3 DNA sequence: TGTGCCAGCAGCTCCCAGTCTACAACTAATGAAAAACTGTTTTTT. This encodes CASSSQSTTNEKLFF.

The chain couples TRBV28 to TRBJ1-2; tentative D call: TRBD1 (6 bases). This CDR3 contains 11 residues. The V gene lost 10 bases and the J gene lost 8 bases, with 14 bases spanning the gap. Germline assignment: CDR1 MDHEN and CDR2 SYDVKM. The CDR3 region has the DNA TGTGCCACCGTTTTCAGGGGCGGCTACACCTTC. Its translation: CATVFRGGYTF.

This clonotype was seen at least ten times. The rearrangement joins TRBV5-1 to TRBJ1-2; D is possibly TRBD1 (6 bases). The CDR3 consists of 15 residues. V was cut by 2 bases and J by 1 base, with 12 bases left in between. Germline V gives CDR1 SGHRS, CDR2 YFSETQ. The CDR3 protein is CASSLQGPINYGYTF. Here the CDR3 DNA reads TGCGCCAGCAGCTTACAGGGACCGATTAACTATGGCTACACCTTC.

This clonotype turned up a few times. The rearrangement joins TRBV6-6 to TRBJ1-6, with 10 bases lining up with TRBD1. From germline, CDR1 is MNHNY and CDR2 SVGAGI (reference sequence). This CDR3 has 17 residues. J was trimmed by 3 bases and V by 4 bases; bases with no gene match: 6. The CDR3 region has the DNA TGTGCCAGCAGTTCCGCGGGACAGGGGATCTATAATTCACCCCTCCACTTT. Its translation is CASSSAGQGIYNSPLHF.

This clonotype was recorded a few times. The chain employs TRBV4-1 and TRBJ2-7; D is perhaps TRBD2 (6 bases). The CDR3 has 16 residues. V dropped 2 bases and J dropped 0 bases, with 14 bases sitting between them. The germline CDR1 and CDR2 sequences are MGHRA and YSYEKL. The CDR3 loop is CASSQTLAQSSYEQYF. DNA of the CDR3: TGCGCCAGCAGCCAAACCCTAGCGCAGAGCTCCTACGAGCAGTACTTC.

This chain uses TRBV11-2 with TRBJ2-7; perhaps TRBD1 as D (6 bases). In germline, CDR1 is SGHAT, CDR2 FQNNGV. The CDR3 extends over 14 amino acids. Trimming took 5 bases from V and 3 from J, leaving 14 bases between them. The CDR3 sequence is CASSGLVGHYEQYF. CDR3 nucleotide sequence: TGTGCCAGCAGCGGTTTGGTGGGACACTACGAGCAGTACTTC.

In this sample, this clonotype turned up a few times. This chain connects TRBV20-1 to TRBJ2-1; D not resolved. Trimming pared 6 bases from V and 3 bases from J, leaving 18 bases between. Germline CDR1 is DFQATT and CDR2 is SNEGSKA (reference sequence). This CDR3 comprises 15 residues. DNA of the CDR3: TGCAGTGCAAAAAATTGGAAGGGCTTCTACAATGAGCAGTTCTTC. It translates to CSAKNWKGFYNEQFF.

The chain uses TRBV5-6 and TRBJ1-4; 8 bases are a match to TRBD1. The CDR3 covers 18 residues. After removal of 4 bases from V and 3 bases from J, the junction contained 14 bases not matched to a gene. Germline CDR1 is SGHDT and CDR2 is YYEEEE. CDR3 DNA sequence: TGTGCCAGCAGCGTTGGAACAGGGGGGAGGACCCCTAATGAAAAACTGTTTTTT. Residues: CASSVGTGGRTPNEKLFF.

This clonotype was recorded a few times. The chain carries TRBV20-1 and TRBJ2-1; 7 bases align to TRBD1. Per germline, CDR1 DFQATT and CDR2 SNEGSKA (reference sequence). The CDR3 loop spans 15 amino acids. With 0 bases clipped from V and 7 bases from J, the junction kept 9 bases outside the gene matches. The DNA of the CDR3 is TGCAGTGCTAGAGATCCAGGGGGACGCAGTAATGAGCAGTTCTTC. Translated, it gives CSARDPGGRSNEQFF.

The chain has TRBV27 and TRBJ1-2; unclear D gene. Germline assignment: CDR1 MNHEY and CDR2 SMNVEV (reference sequence). The CDR3 totals 13 residues. Trimming removed 6 bases at V and 6 bases at J, with 14 bases between. Written as DNA, the CDR3 is TGTGCCAGCAGCAAGAATGGGGTTCATGGCTACACCTTC. It yields the protein CASSKNGVHGYTF.

This chain joins TRBV20-1 and TRBJ1-2; D is uncertain. The CDR3 covers 13 residues. Per the germline V gene, CDR1 is DFQATT and CDR2 is SNEGSKA (reference sequence). With 3 bases removed from V and 8 bases from J, the gap between germline ends came to 16 bases. CDR3 amino acids: CSASLGVMSGYTF. Here the CDR3 DNA reads TGCAGTGCTAGCCTCGGGGTTATGTCGGGCTACACCTTC.

The V gene is TRBV24-1, the J gene TRBJ2-1; D is uncertain. The germline gives CDR1 KGHDR, CDR2 SFDVKD. V lost 2 bases to trimming and J lost 13 bases, with 20 bases between them. This CDR3 is 15 amino acids long. CDR3 loop: CATSDSGGPRETQFF. The CDR3 bases are TGTGCCACCAGTGATTCGGGCGGCCCCCGAGAGACCCAGTTCTTC.

This clonotype was detected only a few times. The chain combines TRBV10-2 with TRBJ1-1; D is perhaps TRBD1 (6 bases). This CDR3 is built from 15 residues. The germline CDR1 and CDR2 sequences are WSHSY and SAAADI. Trimming took 4 bases from V and 4 from J, leaving 16 bases between them. The CDR3 loop reads CASSASGAFVTEAFF. CDR3 bases: TGCGCCAGCAGTGCGTCAGGGGCGTTCGTCACTGAAGCTTTCTTT.

The rearrangement uses TRBV7-8 and TRBJ2-1; 8 bases agree with TRBD2. CDR1 is SGHVS, CDR2 FQNEAQ, per germline. The CDR3 is 16 amino acids. Trimming removed 1 base from V and 15 bases from J; junction bases left unmatched: 17. The CDR3 DNA is TGTGCCAGCAGCTTAGTAGCAGCGGGGGTTGGGCGGAACTTGTTCTTC. It yields the protein CASSLVAAGVGRNLFF.

The rearrangement joins TRBV13 to TRBJ1-6; a possible D gene is TRBD1 (5 bases). The V and J ends lost 3 bases and 5 bases respectively, with 8 bases between them. The CDR3 is 14 residues long. Looked up from germline, CDR1 is PRHDT and CDR2 is FYEKMQ (reference sequence). The DNA for the CDR3 is TGTGCCAGCAGCTTGAAGGGACATAATTCACCCCTCCACTTT. Protein sequence: CASSLKGHNSPLHF.

This clonotype came up many times. The chain employs TRBV29-1 and TRBJ2-3; 7 bases map to TRBD2. The length of the CDR3 is 15 residues. The V gene's germline CDR1 is SQVTM and CDR2 ANQGSEA. CDR3 in amino acids: CSVITDGTNTDTQYF. Here the CDR3 DNA reads TGCAGTGTTATCACCGACGGGACTAACACAGATACGCAGTATTTT.

This clonotype was counted between two and nine times. The V and J genes are TRBV6-1 and TRBJ2-5; D perhaps matches TRBD2 (6 bases). V was trimmed by 2 bases and J by 7 bases, leaving 23 bases between them. CDR1 MNHNS and CDR2 SASEGT come from the germline V gene. The CDR3 is made up of 17 amino acids. In nucleotides, the CDR3 is TGTGCCAGCAGTGAATTCGGAGGGGAAGCAAATTCGAGGACCCAGTACTTC. Amino acids: CASSEFGGEANSRTQYF.

This clonotype appeared many times. The chain employs TRBV27 and TRBJ2-1; no clear D. The V and J ends lost 2 bases and 1 base respectively, with 9 bases between them. Germline V lookup: CDR1 MNHEY, CDR2 SMNVEV (reference sequence). The CDR3 is 15 amino acids. DNA for the CDR3: TGTGCCAGCAGTTTAGGTGCGGCTTCCTACAATGAGCAGTTCTTC. It encodes CASSLGAASYNEQFF.